These 4 T cell receptor beta chains were sequenced from one sample in a study of regulatory and conventional T cells in RAG deficiency. The protocol was immunoSEQ multiplex PCR, while the TCRdb copy is restricted to in-frame clones and leaves out a portion. The table includes tens of thousands of clones, 95% to 96% detected once. The sorted conventional CD4+ T cells were CD25-low and CD127-high, with genomic DNA sequenced. This sample was shared with a second study, whose subject was regulatory T cells. Per that paper: The PCR used 52 TRBV and 13 TRBJ primers.

Input material: CD25- CD4+ T cells sorted from blood. The receptors derive from a human donor in good health.

This chain connects TRBV30 to TRBJ2-7; 8 bases line up with TRBD1. V dropped 2 bases and J dropped 5; count of bases not matched to a gene: 8. The germline V gene encodes CDR1 GTSNPN and CDR2 SVGIG (reference sequence). The CDR3 sequence is 14 residues long. In DNA form, the CDR3 reads TGTGCCTGGAGTAGGGCAGGGGGCTTTGACGAGCAGTACTTC. Translating it yields CAWSRAGGFDEQYF.

Remarks on this clone: In the same sample, other DNA sequences code for this CDR3. V gene TRBV4-2 combines with J gene TRBJ1-1; 10 bases line up with TRBD1. The CDR3 has 15 amino acids. The junction had 10 bases not matched to a gene; V was cut back by 1 base and J by 11 bases. Germline V lookup: CDR1 LGHNA, CDR2 YNFKEQ. The CDR3 DNA sequence: TGTGCCAGCAGCCAAGCCGGACAGGGGGTTCTTGAGGCTTTCTTT. Protein product: CASSQAGQGVLEAFF.

The chain joins TRBV9 to TRBJ2-5; tentative D call: TRBD2 (6 bases). The end of the DNA fits TRBJ2-7 better, so the J call may be wrong. CDR1 is SGDLS and CDR2 is YYNGEE in the germline V gene. This CDR3 region has 15 residues. CDR3 nucleotides: TGTGCCAGCAGCCTAGGGACTTCTTCCTCCTACGAGCAGTACTTC. Translating gives CASSLGTSSSYEQYF.

This sequence joins TRBV5-1 and TRBJ2-5; D might be TRBD1 (5 bases). CDR3 size: 13 residues. CDR1 and CDR2 (germline): SGHRS, YFSETQ. The V and J ends lost 5 bases and 1 base respectively, with 9 bases between them. The CDR3 here is CASSLRGQETQYF. The CDR3 DNA reads as TGCGCCAGCAGTCTAAGGGGCCAAGAGACCCAGTACTTC.